This T cell receptor beta chain is drawn from a study of blood T cell repertoires in COVID-19. As originally analysed: It was from reference gene primer amplification that nucleated cell counts were estimated. The method was immunoSEQ multiplex PCR; TCRdb's version includes in-frame clones alone and lacks a portion of them. That table gives V, J and clone size, and the DNA gave D and trimming. Here the sample spans under 450,000 clones, more than 75% being singletons. The CDR3 extends over 13 amino acids. The V and J ends lost 3 bases and 8 bases respectively, with 11 bases between them. The chain combines TRBV12-3 or TRBV12-4 with TRBJ2-1, with a possible D match to TRBD2 (5 bases). The TCR originated in a woman in her 30s who had recovered from COVID-19. Sequencing input: PBMCs or T cells enriched from blood (not recorded which). The CDR3 DNA reads as TGTGCCAGCAGTTTGGACTCGTGGGATGAGCAGTTCTTC. Translated, it gives CASSLDSWDEQFF.